The 31 T cell receptor beta chains in this list originate from one sample, sequenced in a study of T cells expressing NK-cell markers. TCRdb re-called the 5' RACE reads and gives one entry per CDR3 protein, without DNA. The sample features about 150,000 distinct CDR3 sequences, with 20% in its top ten. Sequenced material: blood T cells: a sorted CD56 or NKG2C T cell subset, CD4+ or CD8+ T cells, or bulk PBMC T cells (not recorded which). All receptors come from a man aged 18-75 years in good health.

The rearrangement links TRBV7-6 to TRBJ2-5; checking the TCRdb D call of TRBD1 is not possible without DNA. The CDR3 runs to 17 residues. Germline CDR1 SGHVS, CDR2 FNYEAQ. This chain's CDR3 is CASSLGPTGHSLETQYF. Full variable domain (remainder filled in from reference TRBV7-6 and TRBJ2-5): GAGVSQSPRYKVTKRGQDVALRCDPISGHVSLYWYRQALGQGPEFLTYFNYEAQQDKSGLPNDRFSAERPEGSISTLTIQRTEQRDSAMYRCASSLGPTGHSLETQYFGPGTRLLVL.

The chain links TRBV14 to TRBJ2-3; TCRdb lists TRBD1, though no DNA is available to test this call. The CDR3 sequence is 15 residues long. CDR1 and CDR2 (germline): SGHDN, FVKESK. The CDR3 loop reads CASSQGQKSTDTQYF.

The gene calls are TRBV6-1 and TRBJ2-3; the TCRdb call, TRBD2, lacks DNA for checking. The CDR3 runs to 18 residues. Germline V CDR1 and CDR2: MNHNS, SASEGT. The CDR3 sequence is CASSDREGGGIFQDTQYF.

The chain joins TRBV5-6 to TRBJ1-2; TCRdb's D call, TRBD1, is unchecked because there is no DNA. Looked up from germline, CDR1 is SGHDT and CDR2 is YYEEEE. The CDR3 is made up of 14 amino acids. The CDR3 spells CASSPPTGLYGYTF. Full variable domain (outside the CDR3, taken from reference TRBV5-6 and TRBJ1-2): DAGVTQSPTHLIKTRGQQVTLRCSPKSGHDTVSWYQQALGQGPQFIFQYYEEEERQRGNFPDRFSGHQFPNYSSELNVNALLLGDSALYLCASSPPTGLYGYTFGSGTRLTVV.

The chain is built from TRBV5-5 and TRBJ1-1; the D call of TRBD1 rests on TCRdb alone, since no DNA is present to check it. Germline loops: CDR1 SGHKS, CDR2 YYEKEE (reference sequence). The length of the CDR3 is 17 residues. CDR3 sequence reads: CASRHDGTGGVNTEAFF. The full variable domain, in which reference TRBV5-5 and TRBJ1-1 provide the parts outside the CDR3, is DAGVTQSPTHLIKTRGQQVTLRCSPISGHKSVSWYQQVLGQGPQFIFQYYEKEERGRGNFPDRFSARQFPNYSSELNVNALLLGDSALYLCASRHDGTGGVNTEAFFGQGTRLTVV.

The V and J genes are TRBV7-9 and TRBJ1-1. The CDR3 sequence is 17 residues long. Germline CDR1 and CDR2: SEHNR and FQNEAQ (reference sequence). The CDR3 is CASSASPWDGGNTEAFF. Looking up the rest from reference TRBV7-9 and TRBJ1-1 gives the full variable domain: DTGVSQNPRHKITKRGQNVTFRCDPISEHNRLYWYRQTLGQGPEFLTYFQNEAQLEKSRLLSDRFSAERPKGSFSTLEIQRTEQGDSAMYLCASSASPWDGGNTEAFFGQGTRLTVV.

The gene calls are TRBV18 and TRBJ2-7; the D gene TCRdb calls, TRBD1, cannot be checked with no DNA. The germline V gene encodes CDR1 KGHSH and CDR2 LQKENI. This CDR3 is built from 14 residues. The chain's CDR3 is CASSDTGTGYEQYF.

The chain couples TRBV5-1 to TRBJ2-1; TCRdb returns TRBD1, unconfirmable since there is no DNA. The germline V gene has CDR1 SGHRS and CDR2 YFSETQ. The CDR3 sequence is 17 residues long. CDR3 amino acids: CASSPLLRGQGNNEQFF.

The genes are TRBV7-3 and TRBJ2-1; the TCRdb call, TRBD1, lacks DNA for checking. This CDR3 is built from 18 residues. Germline lookup yields CDR1 SGHTA and CDR2 FQGTGA. The CDR3: CASSDRGSQSGAYNEQFF.

The rearrangement links TRBV20-1 to TRBJ2-3; absent DNA, TCRdb's TRBD1 call cannot be checked. Looked up from germline, CDR1 is DFQATT and CDR2 is SNEGSKA (reference sequence). This CDR3 contains 19 residues. The CDR3 protein is CSASTTLWTEETSTDTQYF.

V gene TRBV6-1 combines with J gene TRBJ2-3. CDR3 length equals 12 residues. Germline assignment: CDR1 MNHNS and CDR2 SASEGT. CDR3: CASSDLPDTQYF.

The rearrangement uses TRBV23-1 and TRBJ2-5; with no DNA, the TCRdb D assignment of TRBD1 cannot be verified. TRBV23-1 is treated as an ORF (open reading frame) with a function not yet certain. The CDR3 has 12 amino acids. CDR3 sequence reads: CATPAKQETQYF.

The rearrangement joins TRBV4-2 to TRBJ2-1; TCRdb outputs TRBD1, but without DNA this stays unchecked. The CDR3 is 17 residues long. Per the germline V gene, CDR1 is LGHNA and CDR2 is YNFKEQ. The CDR3 spells CASSQTRQGSAYNEQFF.

The genes are TRBV5-6 and TRBJ1-2; the D call from TCRdb, TRBD1, cannot be confirmed without DNA. CDR1 SGHDT and CDR2 YYEEEE come from the germline V gene. The CDR3 totals 15 residues. The CDR3 sequence: CASSGGDRANYGYTF.

The V and J genes are TRBV28 and TRBJ1-6; with no DNA, the TCRdb D assignment of TRBD1 cannot be verified. This CDR3 has 14 amino acids. Germline lookup yields CDR1 MDHEN and CDR2 SYDVKM. CDR3: CASSLSGTNSPLHF.

V usage is TRBV11-1 and J usage is TRBJ2-5; TCRdb returns TRBD1, unconfirmable since there is no DNA. This CDR3 region has 15 residues. Germline V lookup: CDR1 SGHAT, CDR2 FQDESV (reference sequence). This CDR3 is CASSLRGVSEETQYF.

The gene calls are TRBV19 and TRBJ2-3; absent DNA, TCRdb's TRBD1 call cannot be checked. The CDR3 covers 13 residues. Germline assignment: CDR1 LNHDA and CDR2 SQIVND (reference sequence). This chain's CDR3 is CATSWTGTDTQYF.

The chain couples TRBV7-8 to TRBJ1-1. The CDR3 runs to 15 residues. Germline CDR1 reads SGHVS; CDR2 reads FQNEAQ. CDR3 protein: CASSPLIGSGTEAFF. Complete variable domain (other parts from reference TRBV7-8 and TRBJ1-1): GAGVSQSPRYKVAKRGQDVALRCDPISGHVSLFWYQQALGQGPEFLTYFQNEAQLDKSGLPSDRFFAERPEGSVSTLKIQRTQQEDSAVYLCASSPLIGSGTEAFFGQGTRLTVV.

The V gene is TRBV20-1, the J gene TRBJ2-7; TCRdb's D gene call, TRBD1, goes unchecked for lack of DNA. Germline V lookup: CDR1 DFQATT, CDR2 SNEGSKA (reference sequence). The CDR3 is made up of 15 amino acids. CDR3 sequence: CTPAPTGVQSYEQYF.

CDR3 in amino acids: CASSLSGGQGTYEQFF. V is TRBV27 and J is TRBJ2-1; TCRdb indicates TRBD1, and absent DNA this call remains unverified. The CDR3 contains 16 residues. Germline V gene lookup returns CDR1 MNHEY and CDR2 SMNVEV (reference sequence).

The V gene is TRBV4-2, the J gene TRBJ2-7; with no DNA, the TCRdb D assignment of TRBD1 cannot be verified. The CDR3 runs to 17 residues. Looked up from germline, CDR1 is LGHNA and CDR2 is YNFKEQ. The CDR3: CASSHSPLGGPSYEQYF.

This chain uses TRBV20-1 with TRBJ2-7; the D call from TCRdb, TRBD2, cannot be confirmed without DNA. The CDR3 runs 13 residues. CDR1 is DFQATT, CDR2 SNEGSKA, per germline (reference sequence). The chain's CDR3 is CSARDGGEREQYF.

The chain links TRBV20-1 to TRBJ2-7; the D gene TCRdb calls, TRBD2, cannot be checked with no DNA. The CDR3 extends over 17 amino acids. Germline V CDR1 and CDR2: DFQATT, SNEGSKA (reference sequence). CDR3 sequence: CSARDPSGGAVNYEQYF.

This chain joins TRBV9 and TRBJ2-2. This CDR3 is built from 14 residues. Germline V lookup: CDR1 SGDLS, CDR2 YYNGEE. The CDR3 reads CASSVAGTAGELFF.

The genes are TRBV7-9 and TRBJ1-1; TCRdb gives TRBD1 as the D gene, but with no DNA this cannot be confirmed. CDR1 and CDR2 (germline): SEHNR, FQNEAQ (reference sequence). This CDR3 contains 15 residues. CDR3 in amino acids: CASSYWTGLNTEAFF.

CDR3: CASSHRRRDRKEGNTGELFF. This chain uses TRBV11-2 with TRBJ2-2; the TCRdb D gene call, TRBD1, has no DNA to confirm it. The CDR3 has 20 amino acids. Germline V gives CDR1 SGHAT, CDR2 FQNNGV. The full variable domain, with the rest looked up from reference TRBV11-2 and TRBJ2-2, is EAGVAQSPRYKIIEKRQSVAFWCNPISGHATLYWYQQILGQGPKLLIQFQNNGVVDDSQLPKDRFSAERLKGVDSTLKIQPAKLEDSAVYLCASSHRRRDRKEGNTGELFFGEGSRLTVL.

The chain recombines TRBV27 with TRBJ2-6. This CDR3 comprises 16 residues. CDR1 is MNHEY and CDR2 is SMNVEV in the germline V gene (reference sequence). The CDR3: CASSLIGSTGANVLTF.

V usage is TRBV5-1 and J usage is TRBJ2-3; the D call of TRBD2 rests on TCRdb alone, since no DNA is present to check it. The CDR3 totals 16 residues. Germline V gives CDR1 SGHRS, CDR2 YFSETQ. The CDR3 here is CASSRAGGAETDTQYF.

The chain combines TRBV2 with TRBJ1-5; lacking DNA, the TRBD1 call made by TCRdb goes unchecked. CDR3 size: 15 residues. The germline V gene has CDR1 SNHLY and CDR2 FYNNEI. The CDR3 loop is CASRSTGGSNQPQHF.

This chain uses TRBV4-2 with TRBJ2-7; the D call from TCRdb, TRBD1, cannot be confirmed without DNA. The CDR3 loop spans 15 amino acids. From germline, CDR1 is LGHNA and CDR2 YNFKEQ. This CDR3 reads CASSQFIRGDYEQYF.

The CDR3 is CASSMQGAGTQYF. J is TRBJ2-5 and V is TRBV7-9; the TCRdb call, TRBD1, lacks DNA for checking. Germline V gene sequence: CDR1 SEHNR, CDR2 FQNEAQ (reference sequence). The CDR3 loop spans 13 amino acids.